This is a list of T cell receptor beta chains from one sample in a study of blood T cell repertoires in COVID-19. This table comes from immunoSEQ multiplex PCR, and its TCRdb copy is limited to in-frame clones, with some not included. Of 120,000 or so clones detected, more than 70% appear once; the ten largest clones hold 5.9%. The material sequenced was peripheral blood. Receptors originate from a man aged 80 or over with active or convalescent COVID-19. Each CDR3 is given with its conserved first and last residue. Fields, in order: clone size, D gene, V gene, J gene, CDR3 protein, CDR3 DNA. A D gene is named only where the DNA matches it firmly. Only some rows state a clone size, as once, few, many or a class for expanded clones.

>NA|NA|TRBV2|TRBJ2-2
CASSGQSGSGELFF
TGTGCCAGCAGTGGACAGTCAGGTTCGGGGGAGCTGTTTTTT
>NA|TRBD1|TRBV24-1|TRBJ2-5
CATSPGQGSKKTQYF
TGTGCCACCAGTCCCGGACAGGGATCGAAAAAGACCCAGTACTTC
>few|NA|TRBV29-1|TRBJ1-2
CSVVVNYGYTF
TGCAGCGTTGTCGTAAACTATGGCTACACCTTC
>NA|NA|TRBV4-3|TRBJ1-5
CASSQERSGGQPQHF
TGCGCCAGCAGCCAAGAACGGTCGGGTGGACAGCCCCAGCATTTT
>NA|NA|TRBV10-3|TRBJ1-2
CAISESERQGYGYTF
TGTGCCATCAGTGAGTCCGAGAGGCAGGGCTATGGCTACACCTTC
>few|NA|TRBV29-1|TRBJ2-7
CSVVRGGEQYF
TGCAGCGTTGTAAGGGGGGGCGAGCAGTACTTC
>NA|NA|TRBV28|TRBJ1-1
CASSQPGGARDTEAFF
TGTGCCAGCAGCCAACCCGGGGGGGCGCGAGACACTGAAGCTTTCTTT
>NA|TRBD1|TRBV18|TRBJ2-2
CASSPPGGTNTGELFF
TGTGCCAGCTCACCCCCAGGGGGCACAAACACCGGGGAGCTGTTTTTT
>NA|NA|TRBV29-1|TRBJ1-1
CSVGGRQGGWNTEAFF
TGCAGCGTTGGGGGAAGGCAGGGAGGGTGGAACACTGAAGCTTTCTTT
>NA|NA|TRBV18|TRBJ1-1
CASSSSQGNTEAFF
TGTGCCAGCTCATCATCTCAGGGAAACACTGAAGCTTTCTTT
>NA|NA|TRBV4-3|TRBJ2-5
CASSQAYSQETQYF
TGCGCCAGCAGCCAAGCGTACAGCCAAGAGACCCAGTACTTC
>NA|NA|TRBV13|TRBJ2-1
CASSLGRGGNNEQFF
TGTGCCAGCAGCTTAGGCCGGGGCGGGAACAATGAGCAGTTCTTC